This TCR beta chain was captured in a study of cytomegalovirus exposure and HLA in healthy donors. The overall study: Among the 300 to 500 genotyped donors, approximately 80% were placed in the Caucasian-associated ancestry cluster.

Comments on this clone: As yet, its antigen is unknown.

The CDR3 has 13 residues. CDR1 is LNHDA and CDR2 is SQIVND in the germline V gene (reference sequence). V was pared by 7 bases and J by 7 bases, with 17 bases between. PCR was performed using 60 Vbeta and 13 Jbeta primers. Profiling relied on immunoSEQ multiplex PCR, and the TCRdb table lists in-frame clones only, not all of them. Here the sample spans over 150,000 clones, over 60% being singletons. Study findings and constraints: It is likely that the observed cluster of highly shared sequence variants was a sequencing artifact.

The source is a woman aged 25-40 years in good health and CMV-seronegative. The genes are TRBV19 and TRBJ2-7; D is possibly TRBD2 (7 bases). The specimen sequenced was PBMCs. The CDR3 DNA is TGTGCCAGTACTTCGCCGGGGGGCGAAGAGCAGTACTTC. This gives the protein CASTSPGGEEQYF.